This TCR beta chain was captured in a study of HIV-infected patients and healthy controls. This clonotype was seen many times. The antigen is unknown. Antiretroviral therapy had run roughly three months, about 14 weeks, before follow-up blood collection. No cell fractionation was done, so the repertoire covers all unsorted peripheral blood T cells. The RNA source was an approximately 2.6 ml peripheral blood draw. Reverse transcription used approximately 500 ng RNA and constant-region primers for alpha and beta. Each of the alpha and beta chains got its own library through chain-specific third strand synthesis with indices. Each molecule carried a 12-nucleotide identifier made of two joined random hexamers added before amplification. TCRdb re-called the 5' RACE reads through MiXCR, storing one row per CDR3 protein. The sample yields about 14,000 distinct CDR3 sequences, around 12% seen once. The CDR3 spans 12 residues. Trimming at V came to 7 bases and at J to 8 bases, leaving 4 bases not matched to a gene. Germline V gene lookup returns CDR1 SGHRS and CDR2 YFSETQ.

Overall study results and limits: MAIT alpha-chain CDR3s were frequent in healthy controls, depleted in HIV+. Donor HLA types were not determined in the study.

Sample: blood, taken during antiretroviral therapy. The chain uses TRBV5-1 and TRBJ2-1; 9 bases are shared with TRBD1. The clonotype originates from an adult with HIV infection. The donor label of this sample is uncertain. The CDR3 here is CASSWTGDEQFF. The CDR3 DNA sequence: TGCGCCAGCTCCTGGACAGGGGATGAGCAGTTCTTC.